This passage covers 21 T cell receptor beta chains from one sample sequenced in a study of response to subunit inactivated influenza vaccine. TCRdb re-called the RT-PCR reads through MiXCR, storing one row per CDR3 protein. The sample gives roughly 760,000 distinct CDR3 sequences, 21% of which show up once; more than 8.5% is in the top ten. The material was PBMCs from blood, obtained roughly 5 days after vaccination. These receptors were collected from a man over 45 who received an inactivated influenza vaccine.

V gene TRBV28 combines with J gene TRBJ2-7, with D unclear. CDR1 is MDHEN and CDR2 is SYDVKM in the germline V gene. This CDR3 region has 15 residues. V lost 3 bases and J lost 2, with 14 bases in between. CDR3 in amino acids: CASSFGQDRAYEQYF. CDR3 coding DNA: TGTGCCAGCAGTTTTGGTCAGGACCGCGCCTACGAGCAGTACTTC.

The gene calls are TRBV12-3 or TRBV12-4 and TRBJ2-1; 7 bases are a match to TRBD2. Trimming removed 3 bases from V and 9 bases from J; junction bases left unmatched: 11. The CDR3 spans 15 residues. The CDR3 protein is CASSLGGTHGSEQFF. As DNA, the CDR3 is TGTGCCAGCAGTTTGGGAGGGACGCACGGTAGTGAGCAGTTCTTC.

This rearrangement joins TRBV25-1 to TRBJ1-5; unclear D gene. CDR3 length: 12 amino acids. V lost 1 base to trimming and J lost 3 bases, with 1 base between them. From germline, CDR1 is MGHDK and CDR2 SYGVNS. Here the CDR3 reads CASSEFNQPQHF. In DNA form, the CDR3 reads TGTGCCAGCAGTGAATTCAATCAGCCCCAGCATTTT. Combining the CDR3 with reference TRBV25-1 and TRBJ1-5 gives the whole variable domain EADIYQTPRYLVIGTGKKITLECSQTMGHDKMYWYQQDPGMELHLIHYSYGVNSTEKGDLSSESTVSRIRTEHFPLTLESARPSHTSQYLCASSEFNQPQHFGDGTRLSIL.

This clonotype was seen a handful of times. This chain links TRBV4-2 with TRBJ1-2; possibly TRBD1 for D (5 bases). The V end was cut by 0 bases, the J end by 4 bases, with 12 bases between. The CDR3 has 15 amino acids. Germline loops: CDR1 LGHNA, CDR2 YNFKEQ. This CDR3 is CASSQETGPFYGYTF. CDR3 in DNA: TGTGCCAGCAGCCAAGAAACAGGCCCATTCTATGGCTACACCTTC.

This chain links TRBV10-3 with TRBJ2-6; D unresolved. The CDR3 sequence is 16 residues long. V shed 3 bases and J shed 4 bases, with 13 bases lying between them. In germline, CDR1 is ENHRY, CDR2 SYGVKD. The CDR3 loop is CAISDPVGSGANVLTF. CDR3 nucleotide sequence: TGTGCCATCAGTGATCCTGTAGGTTCCGGGGCCAACGTCCTGACTTTC.

This chain joins TRBV7-2 and TRBJ2-1; 8 positions match TRBD2. This CDR3 is 15 amino acids long. V lost 2 bases and J lost 5; bases outside the gene matches: 5. Germline assignment: CDR1 SGHTA and CDR2 FQGNSA. The CDR3 here is CASSLRGLVNNEQFF. CDR3 nucleotide sequence: TGTGCCAGCAGCTTACGGGGACTAGTAAACAATGAGCAGTTCTTC.

This clonotype was observed many times. J is TRBJ2-1 and V is TRBV20-1, with 7 nucleotides matching TRBD1. The CDR3 sequence is 14 residues long. CDR1 and CDR2 (germline): DFQATT, SNEGSKA (reference sequence). V trimming: 1 base; J trimming: 4 bases; junction bases outside the gene matches: 4. CDR3 residues: CSARGGRGYNEQFF. CDR3 in DNA: TGCAGTGCTAGAGGCGGCAGGGGGTACAATGAGCAGTTCTTC.

This chain links TRBV29-1 with TRBJ1-5, with 7 bases aligning to TRBD1. Germline lookup yields CDR1 SQVTM and CDR2 ANQGSEA. This CDR3 has 14 amino acids. The V gene end was trimmed by 6 bases and the J gene end by 6 bases; junction bases not matched to a gene: 11. CDR3 in DNA: TGCAGCGTCGCTCACACAGGGGTTGGTCAGCCCCAGCATTTT. Translation: CSVAHTGVGQPQHF.

This clonotype was observed a few times. The rearrangement uses TRBV4-3 and TRBJ1-2; 10 bases are shared with TRBD1. The ends lost 4 bases at V and 2 bases at J; junction bases unmatched: 4. Germline V lookup: CDR1 LGHNA, CDR2 YSLEER. CDR3 size: 15 residues. The CDR3 DNA reads as TGCGCCAGCAGCCCTGGACAGGGGGAAAACTATGGCTACACCTTC. Its protein product is CASSPGQGENYGYTF.

This clonotype occurred many times. The V gene is TRBV5-1, the J gene TRBJ2-3; D is perhaps TRBD2 (5 bases). CDR1 and CDR2 (germline): SGHRS, YFSETQ. The CDR3 runs to 15 residues. The V end was cut by 0 bases, the J end by 4 bases, with 12 bases between. CDR3 nucleotides: TGCGCCAGCAGCTTGGTTCACGGGGTTTCAGATACGCAGTATTTT. Its protein is CASSLVHGVSDTQYF. Full variable domain (rest looked up from reference TRBV5-1 and TRBJ2-3): KAGVTQTPRYLIKTRGQQVTLSCSPISGHRSVSWYQQTPGQGLQFLFEYFSETQRNKGNFPGRFSGRQFSNSRSEMNVSTLELGDSALYLCASSLVHGVSDTQYFGPGTRLTVL.

This clonotype turned up a few times. The chain couples TRBV20-1 to TRBJ2-3; D call uncertain. Germline CDR1 DFQATT, CDR2 SNEGSKA (reference sequence). This CDR3 is built from 14 residues. V lost 3 bases, J lost 6 bases, and 16 bases lay in between. The CDR3 region is CSASSSQKVDTQYF. The CDR3 region has the DNA TGCAGTGCTAGTTCCAGCCAGAAGGTGGATACGCAGTATTTT.

This clonotype occurred a few times. The gene calls are TRBV7-8 and TRBJ2-7; D is unclear. The CDR3 is made up of 11 amino acids. The V end lost 3 bases, the J end lost 7 bases, and 7 bases lay between the germline ends. CDR1 and CDR2 from the germline V gene are SGHVS and FQNEAQ. The CDR3 bases are TGTGCCAGCAGCTTTTCAACTGAGCAGTACTTC. It encodes CASSFSTEQYF.

This clonotype was detected a few times. The J gene is TRBJ2-2, the V gene TRBV4-3; 7 bases fit TRBD2. Germline CDR1 and CDR2: LGHNA and YSLEER. The CDR3 has 14 amino acids. V shed 1 base, J shed 7 bases, and the junction held 3 bases outside the gene matches. The CDR3 sequence is CASSQAVAGGELFF. The CDR3 nucleotides read TGCGCCAGCAGCCAAGCCGTAGCGGGCGGGGAGCTGTTTTTT.

This clonotype was found a few times. The chain recombines TRBV4-2 with TRBJ1-5; no reliable D call. Germline V gene sequence: CDR1 LGHNA, CDR2 YNFKEQ. This CDR3 has 16 amino acids. V lost 0 bases, J lost 4 bases, and 13 bases lay in between. This CDR3 is CASSQDKGMPNQPQHF. CDR3 coding DNA: TGTGCCAGCAGCCAAGATAAAGGTATGCCAAATCAGCCCCAGCATTTT.

The chain carries TRBV7-8 and TRBJ2-1; 10 positions match TRBD2. CDR3 size: 16 residues. V was clipped by 4 bases and J by 10 bases; unmatched bases: 13. Germline V lookup: CDR1 SGHVS, CDR2 FQNEAQ. For the CDR3, the DNA is TGTGCCAGCAGCTATCTTGTAGGGACTAGCGCGTCGGAGCAGTTCTTC. Its translation is CASSYLVGTSASEQFF.

This clonotype was counted a few times. This chain uses TRBV12-3 or TRBV12-4 with TRBJ2-7; 12 nucleotides align to TRBD1. CDR3 length: 15 amino acids. The V and J ends lost 4 bases and 4 bases, in that order; junction bases with no gene match: 5. CDR3 in DNA: TGTGCCAGCAGTTGGGGGACAGGGGGCAAGTACGAGCAGTACTTC. Protein product: CASSWGTGGKYEQYF.

CDR3 amino acids: CASSKKGPGANSPLHF. Written as DNA, the CDR3 is TGTGCCAGCAGCAAGAAAGGTCCGGGGGCGAACTCACCCCTCCACTTT. The gene calls are TRBV12-3 or TRBV12-4 and TRBJ1-6; possible D gene TRBD1, 6 bases. Trimming took 6 bases from V and 10 from J, leaving 22 bases between them. The CDR3 length is 16 residues.

At least ten counts were recorded for this clonotype. The chain combines TRBV10-3 with TRBJ1-1; D gene uncertain. Per germline, CDR1 ENHRY and CDR2 SYGVKD. The germline V and J ends were trimmed by 1 base and 2 bases, with 2 bases remaining between them. CDR3 length: 12 amino acids. The CDR3 nucleotides read TGTGCCATCAGTGAGTTAAACACTGAAGCTTTCTTT. Residues: CAISELNTEAFF.

This clonotype came up a few times. The gene calls are TRBV10-3 and TRBJ2-1; D is perhaps TRBD1 (5 bases). The CDR3 is 13 residues long. V was shortened by 4 bases and J by 8 bases, with 12 bases between the two germline ends. The germline V gene has CDR1 ENHRY and CDR2 SYGVKD. The CDR3 loop reads CAISAPQGDEQFF. The CDR3 DNA reads as TGTGCCATCAGTGCACCCCAGGGTGATGAGCAGTTCTTC.

This CDR3 is CASTLLASYNEQFF. DNA of the CDR3: TGTGCCAGCACCTTACTAGCTTCTTACAATGAGCAGTTCTTC. The chain joins TRBV6-2 or TRBV6-3 to TRBJ2-1; TRBD2 might be the D (6 bases). V was cut by 7 bases and J by 4 bases, with 14 bases left in between. Germline loops: CDR1 MNHEY, CDR2 SVGEGT. The CDR3 is 14 residues long.

The chain links TRBV11-2 to TRBJ1-5; D remains unclear. With 2 bases removed from V and 6 bases from J, the gap between germline ends came to 14 bases. Germline V gene lookup returns CDR1 SGHAT and CDR2 FQNNGV. The CDR3 consists of 15 residues. The CDR3 loop is CASSLLRGIGQPQHF. CDR3 DNA sequence: TGTGCCAGCAGCTTATTACGGGGTATCGGTCAGCCCCAGCATTTT.